This T cell receptor beta chain was sequenced for a study of blood T cell repertoires in COVID-19. Study-level information: Resolution of symptoms, clearance, or two negative PCRs was present in recovered Cohort 3 donors. T cells, B-cell-depleted T cells, or PBMCs provided the cDNA or gDNA that served as material.

Participants, about 18 to 100 years old, spanned approximately 26 US areas. Profiled with immunoSEQ multiplex PCR; TCRdb holds only in-frame clones, not every one. This sample yields about 400,000 clones, of which 87% are seen a single time; 1.5% to 2.5% belongs to the top ten. Germline V CDR1 and CDR2: SGHTS, YDEGEE. This CDR3 contains 15 residues. V lost 3 bases and J lost 4; bases outside the gene matches: 4. Source material: PBMCs or T cells enriched from blood (not recorded which). The sequence derives from a man aged 35 to 55 in a cohort exposed to, infected with or recovered from COVID-19 (not recorded which). The chain recombines TRBV5-8 with TRBJ2-1, with 10 nucleotides matching TRBD1. The CDR3 loop reads CASSSGQGRYNEQFF. CDR3 coding DNA: TGTGCCAGCAGCTCGGGACAGGGGAGGTACAATGAGCAGTTCTTC. The whole variable domain, remainder taken from reference TRBV5-8 and TRBJ2-1, is EAGVTQSPTHLIKTRGQQATLRCSPISGHTSVYWYQQALGLGLQFLLWYDEGEERNRGNFPPRFSGRQFPNYSSELNVNALELEDSALYLCASSSGQGRYNEQFFGPGTRLTVL.